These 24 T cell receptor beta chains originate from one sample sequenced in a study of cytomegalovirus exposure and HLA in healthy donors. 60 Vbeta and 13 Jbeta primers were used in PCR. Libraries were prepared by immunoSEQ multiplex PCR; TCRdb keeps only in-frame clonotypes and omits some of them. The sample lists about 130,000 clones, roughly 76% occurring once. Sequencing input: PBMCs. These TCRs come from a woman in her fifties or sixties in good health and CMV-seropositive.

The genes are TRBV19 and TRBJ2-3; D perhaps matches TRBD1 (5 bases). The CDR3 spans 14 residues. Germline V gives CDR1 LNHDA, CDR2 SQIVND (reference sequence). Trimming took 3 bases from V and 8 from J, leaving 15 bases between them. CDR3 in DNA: TGTGCCAGTAGTATTGAAGAAGGGGTAGGTACGCAGTATTTT. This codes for CASSIEEGVGTQYF.

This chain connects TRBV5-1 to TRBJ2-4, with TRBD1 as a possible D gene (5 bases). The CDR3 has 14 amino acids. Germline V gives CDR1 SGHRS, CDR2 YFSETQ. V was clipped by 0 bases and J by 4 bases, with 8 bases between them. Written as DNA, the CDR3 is TGCGCCAGCAGCTTGGCAGGGCAGAAAAACATTCAGTACTTC. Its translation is CASSLAGQKNIQYF.

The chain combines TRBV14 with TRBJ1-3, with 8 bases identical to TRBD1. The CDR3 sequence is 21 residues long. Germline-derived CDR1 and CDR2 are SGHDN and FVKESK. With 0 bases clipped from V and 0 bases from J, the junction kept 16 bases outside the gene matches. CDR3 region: CASSQEGVVRDRRRSGNTIYF. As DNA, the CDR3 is TGTGCCAGCAGCCAAGAGGGGGTAGTCCGGGACAGGCGACGCTCTGGAAACACCATATATTTT.

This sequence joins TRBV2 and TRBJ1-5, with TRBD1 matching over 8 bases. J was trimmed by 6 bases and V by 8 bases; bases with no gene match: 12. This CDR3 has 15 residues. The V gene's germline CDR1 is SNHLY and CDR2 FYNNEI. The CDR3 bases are TGTGCCAGCGGACTAGTGGGACAGGTCAGTCAGCCCCAGCATTTT. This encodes CASGLVGQVSQPQHF. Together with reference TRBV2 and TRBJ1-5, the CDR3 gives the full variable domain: EPEVTQTPSHQVTQMGQEVILRCVPISNHLYFYWYRQILGQKVEFLVSFYNNEISEKSEIFDDQFSVERPDGSNFTLKIRSTKLEDSAMYFCASGLVGQVSQPQHFGDGTRLSIL.

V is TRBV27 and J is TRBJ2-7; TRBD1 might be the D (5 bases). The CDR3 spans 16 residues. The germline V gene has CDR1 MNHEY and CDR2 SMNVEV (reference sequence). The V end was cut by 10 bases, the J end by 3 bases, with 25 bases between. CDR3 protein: CATKQTGVGALYEQYF. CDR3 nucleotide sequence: TGTGCCACCAAACAAACAGGCGTTGGGGCCCTCTACGAGCAGTACTTC.

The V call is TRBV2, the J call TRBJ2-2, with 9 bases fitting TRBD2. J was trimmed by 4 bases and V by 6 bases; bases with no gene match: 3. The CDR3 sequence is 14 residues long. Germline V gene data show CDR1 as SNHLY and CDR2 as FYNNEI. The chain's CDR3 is CASRAGGPTGELFF. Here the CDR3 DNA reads TGTGCCAGCAGGGCGGGAGGGCCCACCGGGGAGCTGTTTTTT.

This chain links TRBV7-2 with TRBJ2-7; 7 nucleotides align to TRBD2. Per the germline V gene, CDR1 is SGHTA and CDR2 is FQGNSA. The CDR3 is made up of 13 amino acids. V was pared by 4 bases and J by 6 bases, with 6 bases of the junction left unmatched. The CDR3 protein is CASSSSIAGEQYF. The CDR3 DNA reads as TGTGCCAGCAGCTCGTCTATAGCGGGCGAGCAGTACTTC. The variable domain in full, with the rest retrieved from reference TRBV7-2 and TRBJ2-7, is GAGVSQSPSNKVTEKGKDVELRCDPISGHTALYWYRQSLGQGLEFLIYFQGNSAPDKSGLPSDRFSAERTGGSVSTLTIQRTQQEDSAVYLCASSSSIAGEQYFGPGTRLTVT.

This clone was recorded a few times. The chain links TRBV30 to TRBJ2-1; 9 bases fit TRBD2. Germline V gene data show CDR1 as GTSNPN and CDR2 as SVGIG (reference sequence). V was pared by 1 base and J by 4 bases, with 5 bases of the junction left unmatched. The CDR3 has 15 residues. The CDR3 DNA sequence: TGTGCCTGGAGTGCCCTAGCGGGGCAATACAATGAGCAGTTCTTC. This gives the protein CAWSALAGQYNEQFF.

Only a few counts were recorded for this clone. CDR3 region: CASSLRQGNTEAFF. For the CDR3, the DNA is TGTGCCAGCAGCTTAAGACAGGGGAACACTGAAGCTTTCTTT. The genes are TRBV7-2 and TRBJ1-1; 7 positions match TRBD1. Germline CDR1 reads SGHTA; CDR2 reads FQGNSA. The J segment lost 1 base and the V segment lost 2 bases, leaving 1 base of the junction unmatched. This CDR3 comprises 14 residues. Full variable domain (rest looked up from reference TRBV7-2 and TRBJ1-1): GAGVSQSPSNKVTEKGKDVELRCDPISGHTALYWYRQSLGQGLEFLIYFQGNSAPDKSGLPSDRFSAERTGGSVSTLTIQRTQQEDSAVYLCASSLRQGNTEAFFGQGTRLTVV.

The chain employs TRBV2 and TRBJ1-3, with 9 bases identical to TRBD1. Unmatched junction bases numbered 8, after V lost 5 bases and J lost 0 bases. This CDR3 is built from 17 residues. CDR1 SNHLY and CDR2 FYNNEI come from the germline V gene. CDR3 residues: CASSYTGGGYSGNTIYF. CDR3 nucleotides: TGTGCCAGCAGTTATACAGGGGGCGGATACTCTGGAAACACCATATATTTT.

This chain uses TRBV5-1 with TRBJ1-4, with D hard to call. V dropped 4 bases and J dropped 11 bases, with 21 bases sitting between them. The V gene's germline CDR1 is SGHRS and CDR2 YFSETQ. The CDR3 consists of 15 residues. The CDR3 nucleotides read TGCGCCAGCAGCCCCGGACTCAAGGAGAAGGAGAAACTGTTTTTT. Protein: CASSPGLKEKEKLFF.

The CDR3 loop is CASSQSGGQETQYF. CDR3 bases: TGCGCCAGCAGCCAGAGCGGGGGACAGGAGACCCAGTACTTC. The chain employs TRBV4-3 and TRBJ2-5; possible D gene TRBD2, 8 bases. The CDR3 loop spans 14 amino acids. CDR1 is LGHNA and CDR2 is YSLEER in the germline V gene. V lost 3 bases to trimming and J lost 5 bases, with 13 bases between them.

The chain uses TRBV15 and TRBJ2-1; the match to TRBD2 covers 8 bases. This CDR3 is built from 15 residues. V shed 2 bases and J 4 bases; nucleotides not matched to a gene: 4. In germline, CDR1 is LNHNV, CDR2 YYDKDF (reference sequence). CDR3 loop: CATSRRTSSYNEQFF. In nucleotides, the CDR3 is TGTGCCACCAGCAGAAGGACTAGCAGTTACAATGAGCAGTTCTTC.

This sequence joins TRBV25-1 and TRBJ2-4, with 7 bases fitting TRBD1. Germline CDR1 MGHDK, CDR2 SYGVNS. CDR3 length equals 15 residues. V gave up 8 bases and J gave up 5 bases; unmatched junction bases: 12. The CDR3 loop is CASSSFGQEENIQYF. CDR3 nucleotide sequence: TGTGCCAGCTCCTCGTTTGGACAGGAGGAAAACATTCAGTACTTC. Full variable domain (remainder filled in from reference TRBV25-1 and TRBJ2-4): EADIYQTPRYLVIGTGKKITLECSQTMGHDKMYWYQQDPGMELHLIHYSYGVNSTEKGDLSSESTVSRIRTEHFPLTLESARPSHTSQYLCASSSFGQEENIQYFGAGTRLSVL.

DNA of the CDR3: TGTGCCAGCAGTTCTTTACAGGGGGGAGCTTTCTTT. It specifies CASSSLQGGAFF. V is TRBV6-5 and J is TRBJ1-1, with 8 nucleotides matching TRBD1. Germline V gives CDR1 MNHEY, CDR2 SVGAGI. Trimming at V came to 4 bases and at J to 10 bases, leaving 5 bases not matched to a gene. CDR3 length: 12 residues.

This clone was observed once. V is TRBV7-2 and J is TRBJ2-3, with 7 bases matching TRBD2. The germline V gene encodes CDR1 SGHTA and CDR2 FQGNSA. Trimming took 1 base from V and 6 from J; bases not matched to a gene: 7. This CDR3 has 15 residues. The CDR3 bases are TGTGCCAGCAGCTTAGGAGCGGGACCCCCCGATACGCAGTATTTT. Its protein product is CASSLGAGPPDTQYF.

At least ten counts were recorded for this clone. CDR3 region: CASAVDSPSYEQYF. For the CDR3, the DNA is TGTGCTAGTGCCGTGGACAGCCCCTCCTACGAGCAGTACTTC. The V gene is TRBV12-5, the J gene TRBJ2-7; perhaps TRBD1 as D (6 bases). Trimming stripped 7 bases from V and 0 bases from J, with 13 bases between. The CDR3 runs 14 residues. The germline V gene encodes CDR1 LGHNT and CDR2 FRNRAP.

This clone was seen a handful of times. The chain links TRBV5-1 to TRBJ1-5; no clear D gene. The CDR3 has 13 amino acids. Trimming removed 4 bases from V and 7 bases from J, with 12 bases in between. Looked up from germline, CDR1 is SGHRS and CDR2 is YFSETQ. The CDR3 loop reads CASSPNGEQPQHF. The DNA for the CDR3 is TGCGCCAGCAGCCCGAATGGGGAGCAGCCCCAGCATTTT.

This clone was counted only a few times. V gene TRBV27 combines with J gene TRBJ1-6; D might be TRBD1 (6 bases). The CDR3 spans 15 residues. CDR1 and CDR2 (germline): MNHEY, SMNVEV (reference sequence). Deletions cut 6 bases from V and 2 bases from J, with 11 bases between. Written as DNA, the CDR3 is TGTGCCAGCAGGCTACAGGGACCCTATAATTCACCCCTCCACTTT. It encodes CASRLQGPYNSPLHF.

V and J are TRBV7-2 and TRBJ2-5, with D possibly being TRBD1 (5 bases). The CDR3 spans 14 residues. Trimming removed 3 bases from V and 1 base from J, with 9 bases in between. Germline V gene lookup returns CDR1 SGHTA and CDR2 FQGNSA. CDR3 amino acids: CASSFSGIQETQYF. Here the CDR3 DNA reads TGTGCCAGCAGCTTCTCAGGGATCCAAGAGACCCAGTACTTC.

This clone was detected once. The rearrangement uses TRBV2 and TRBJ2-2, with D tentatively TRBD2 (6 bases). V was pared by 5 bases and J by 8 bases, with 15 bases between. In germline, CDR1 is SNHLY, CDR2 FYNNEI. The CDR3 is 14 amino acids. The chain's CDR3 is CASSILGGTGELFF. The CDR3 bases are TGTGCCAGCAGTATCCTGGGGGGAACGGGGGAGCTGTTTTTT.

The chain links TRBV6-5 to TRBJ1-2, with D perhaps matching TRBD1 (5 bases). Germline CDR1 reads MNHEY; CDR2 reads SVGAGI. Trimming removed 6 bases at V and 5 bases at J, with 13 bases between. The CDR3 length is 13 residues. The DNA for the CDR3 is TGTGCCAGCAGGCGCGACAGCTCGTATGGCTACACCTTC. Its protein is CASRRDSSYGYTF.

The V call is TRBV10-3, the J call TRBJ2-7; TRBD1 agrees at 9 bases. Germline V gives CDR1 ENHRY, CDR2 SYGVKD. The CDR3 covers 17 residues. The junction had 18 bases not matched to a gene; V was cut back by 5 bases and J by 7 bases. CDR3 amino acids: CAISPRTGGLVAPEQYF. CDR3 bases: TGTGCCATCAGTCCCCGAACAGGGGGCCTCGTAGCCCCAGAGCAGTACTTC.

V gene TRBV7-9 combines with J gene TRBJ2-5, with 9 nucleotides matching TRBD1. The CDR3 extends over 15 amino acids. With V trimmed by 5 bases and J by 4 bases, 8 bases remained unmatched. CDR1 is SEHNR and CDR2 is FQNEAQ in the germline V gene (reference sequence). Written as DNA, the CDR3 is TGTGCCAGCAGCGAAAGCAAGACAGGGGGAGAGACCCAGTACTTC. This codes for CASSESKTGGETQYF.